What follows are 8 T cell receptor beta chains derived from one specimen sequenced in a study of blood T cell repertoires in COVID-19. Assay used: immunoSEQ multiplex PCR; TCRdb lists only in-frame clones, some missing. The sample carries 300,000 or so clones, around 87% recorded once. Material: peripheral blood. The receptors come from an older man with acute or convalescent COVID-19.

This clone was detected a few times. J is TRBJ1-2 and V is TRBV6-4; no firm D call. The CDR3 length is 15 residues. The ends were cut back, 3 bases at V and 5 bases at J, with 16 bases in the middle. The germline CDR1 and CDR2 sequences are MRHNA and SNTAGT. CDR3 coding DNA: TGTGCCAGCAGTGAGTTCCCGAGCTCGTCATATGGCTACACCTTC. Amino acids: CASSEFPSSSYGYTF.

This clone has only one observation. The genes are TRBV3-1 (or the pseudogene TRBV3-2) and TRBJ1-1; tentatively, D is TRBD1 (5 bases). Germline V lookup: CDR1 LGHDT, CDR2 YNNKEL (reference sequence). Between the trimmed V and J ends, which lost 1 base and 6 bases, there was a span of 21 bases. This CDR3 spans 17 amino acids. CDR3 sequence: CASSQGGWGVRSSEAFF. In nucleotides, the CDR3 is TGTGCCAGCAGCCAAGGGGGCTGGGGGGTACGGTCCTCTGAAGCTTTCTTT.

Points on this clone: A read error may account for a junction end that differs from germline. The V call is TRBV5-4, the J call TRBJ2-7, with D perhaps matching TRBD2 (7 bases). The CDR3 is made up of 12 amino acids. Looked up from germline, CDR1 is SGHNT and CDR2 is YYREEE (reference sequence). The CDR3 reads CASSLGGGLRDF. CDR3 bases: TGTGCCAGCAGCTTGGGGGGGGGCCTCCGGGACTTC. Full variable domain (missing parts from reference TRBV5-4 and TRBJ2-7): ETGVTQSPTHLIKTRGQQVTLRCSSQSGHNTVSWYQQALGQGPQFIFQYYREEENGRGNFPPRFSGLQFPNYSSELNVNALELDDSALYLCASSLGGGLRDFGPGTRLTVT.

CDR3 coding DNA: TGTGCCAGCAGTTTACACAGGGTAGGCACTGAAGCTTTCTTT. Its protein is CASSLHRVGTEAFF. This chain joins TRBV28 and TRBJ1-1, with D possibly matching TRBD1 (6 bases). V lost 2 bases, J lost 4 bases, and 11 bases lay in between. Germline values: CDR1 MDHEN, CDR2 SYDVKM. The CDR3 has 14 amino acids.

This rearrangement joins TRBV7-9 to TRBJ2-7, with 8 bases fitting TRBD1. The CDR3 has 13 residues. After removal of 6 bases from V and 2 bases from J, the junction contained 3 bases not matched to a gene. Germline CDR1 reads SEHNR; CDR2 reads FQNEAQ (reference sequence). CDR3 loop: CASRVQGAYEQYF. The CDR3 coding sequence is TGTGCCAGCAGGGTACAGGGGGCCTACGAGCAGTACTTC.

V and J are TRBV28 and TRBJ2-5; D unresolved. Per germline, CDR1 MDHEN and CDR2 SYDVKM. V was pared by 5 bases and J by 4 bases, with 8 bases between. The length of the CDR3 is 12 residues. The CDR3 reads CASSDPGETQYF. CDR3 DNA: TGTGCCAGCAGTGACCCGGGAGAGACCCAGTACTTC. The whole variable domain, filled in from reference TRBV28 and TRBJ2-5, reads DVKVTQSSRYLVKRTGEKVFLECVQDMDHENMFWYRQDPGLGLRLIYFSYDVKMKEKGDIPEGYSVSREKKERFSLILESASTNQTSMYLCASSDPGETQYFGPGTRLLVL.

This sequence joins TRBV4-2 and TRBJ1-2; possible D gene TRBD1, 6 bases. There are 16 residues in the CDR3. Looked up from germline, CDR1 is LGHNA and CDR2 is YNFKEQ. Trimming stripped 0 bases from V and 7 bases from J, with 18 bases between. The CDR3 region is CASSQDWTVSGFGYTF. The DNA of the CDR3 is TGTGCCAGCAGCCAAGACTGGACAGTCTCAGGTTTTGGCTACACCTTC.

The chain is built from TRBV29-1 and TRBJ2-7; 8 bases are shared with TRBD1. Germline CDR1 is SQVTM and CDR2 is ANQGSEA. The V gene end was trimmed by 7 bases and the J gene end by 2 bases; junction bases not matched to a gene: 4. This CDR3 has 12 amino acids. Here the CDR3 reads CSGRTGTYEQYF. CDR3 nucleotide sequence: TGCAGCGGACGGACAGGGACCTACGAGCAGTACTTC.